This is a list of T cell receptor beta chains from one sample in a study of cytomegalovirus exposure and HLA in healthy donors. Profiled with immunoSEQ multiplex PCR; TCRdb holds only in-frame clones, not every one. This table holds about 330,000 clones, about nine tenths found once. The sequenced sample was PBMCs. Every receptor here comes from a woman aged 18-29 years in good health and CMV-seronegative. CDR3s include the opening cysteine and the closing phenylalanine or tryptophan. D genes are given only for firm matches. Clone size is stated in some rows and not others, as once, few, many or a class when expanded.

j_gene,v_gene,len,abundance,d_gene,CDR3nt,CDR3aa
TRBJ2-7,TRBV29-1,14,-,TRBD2,TGCAGCGTTGAAGGACTAGCGGGGACTTACGAGCAGTACTTC,CSVEGLAGTYEQYF
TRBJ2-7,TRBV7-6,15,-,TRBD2,TGTGCCAGCAGCTTAGTGTCCGCGGGAGCCTACGAGCAGTACTTC,CASSLVSAGAYEQYF
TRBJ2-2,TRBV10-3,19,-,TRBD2,TGTGCCATCAGTCGACTAGCGGGAGGCCCAAAAAAGAACACCGGGGAGCTGTTTTTT,CAISRLAGGPKKNTGELFF
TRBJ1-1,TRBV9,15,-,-,TGTGCCAGCAGCAAAACGGGGTCGGGGAACACTGAAGCTTTCTTT,CASSKTGSGNTEAFF
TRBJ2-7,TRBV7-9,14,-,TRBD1,TGTGCCAGCAGCTCCGGGACAGGGGGCTACGAGCAGTACTTC,CASSSGTGGYEQYF
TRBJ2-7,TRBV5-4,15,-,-,TGTGCCAGCAGCGTGGGAAATCACAACTCCTACGAGCAGTACTTC,CASSVGNHNSYEQYF
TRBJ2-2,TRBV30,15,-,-,TGTGCCTGGAGTAGTGGGGCGGTGAACACCGGGGAGCTGTTTTTT,CAWSSGAVNTGELFF
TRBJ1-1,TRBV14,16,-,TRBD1,TGTGCCAGCAGCCATAGCCCGGGACAGGGGCCTTTCGAAGCTTTCTTT,CASSHSPGQGPFEAFF
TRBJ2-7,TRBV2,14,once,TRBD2,TGTGCCAGCAGGGGGGTAGCGGGGTTCTACGAGCAGTACTTC,CASRGVAGFYEQYF
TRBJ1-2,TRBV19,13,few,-,TGTGCCACCGATACAGGGCGGAACTATGGCTACACCTTC,CATDTGRNYGYTF
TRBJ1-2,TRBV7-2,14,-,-,TGTGCCAGCATTAAGGGGGATGGGAATTATGGCTACACCTTC,CASIKGDGNYGYTF
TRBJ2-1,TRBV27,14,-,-,TGTGCCAGCACTGAAATCGGACTCTACAATGAGCAGTTCTTC,CASTEIGLYNEQFF
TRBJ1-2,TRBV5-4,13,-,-,TGTGCCAGCAGCTTTGGGGAGAACTATGGCTACACCTTC,CASSFGENYGYTF
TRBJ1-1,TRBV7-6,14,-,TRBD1,TGTGCCAGCAGCCCGGGACAGCTGAACACTGAAGCTTTCTTT,CASSPGQLNTEAFF
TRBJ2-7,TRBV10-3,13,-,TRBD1,TGTGCCATCAGCTCCTCGACAGGGAACGAGCAGTACTTC,CAISSSTGNEQYF
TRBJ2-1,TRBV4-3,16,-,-,TGCGCCAGCAGCCAAGCTGTGGGGGGCTCCTACAATGAGCAGTTCTTC,CASSQAVGGSYNEQFF
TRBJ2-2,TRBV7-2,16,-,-,TGTGCCAGCAGCTTAGGTCGGGTCCCGCACACCGGGGAGCTGTTTTTT,CASSLGRVPHTGELFF
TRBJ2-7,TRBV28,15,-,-,TGTGCCAGCAGTTTACCGTGGGACTCCAAGTACGAGCAGTACTTC,CASSLPWDSKYEQYF
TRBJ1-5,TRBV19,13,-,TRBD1,TGTGCCAGTGCACGGCAGGGGGATCAGCCCCAGCATTTT,CASARQGDQPQHF
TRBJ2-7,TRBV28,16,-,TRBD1,TGTGCCAGCAGCGCCCTGCTCGGGACAGGATCCTACGAGCAGTACTTC,CASSALLGTGSYEQYF
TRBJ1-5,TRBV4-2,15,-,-,TGTGCCAGCAGCCAAGATCAGGGGCTTAATCAGCCCCAGCATTTT,CASSQDQGLNQPQHF
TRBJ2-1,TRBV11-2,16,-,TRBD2,TGTGCCAGCAGCGCTACCGGGACTAGCTATTACAATGAGCAGTTCTTC,CASSATGTSYYNEQFF
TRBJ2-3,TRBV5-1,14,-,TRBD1,TGCGCCAGCAGCTCGGGACAGAACACAGATACGCAGTATTTT,CASSSGQNTDTQYF
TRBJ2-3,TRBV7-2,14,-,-,TGTGCCAGCAGCTTAGATGTACAGGCGGATACGCAGTATTTT,CASSLDVQADTQYF
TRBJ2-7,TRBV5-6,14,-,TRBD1,TGTGCCAGCAGCCCGGACAGGGTGGACCCCAGGCAGTACTTC,CASSPDRVDPRQYF
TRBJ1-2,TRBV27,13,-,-,TGTGCCAGCAGTCCTACAGGGCCCTATGGCTACACCTTC,CASSPTGPYGYTF
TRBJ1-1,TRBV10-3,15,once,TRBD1,TGTGCCATCAGTGATTTGAGGACAGGGGGCGATGAAGCTTTCTTT,CAISDLRTGGDEAFF
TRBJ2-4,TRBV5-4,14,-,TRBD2,TGTGCCAGCAGCCAAATCGAGGCGGGAGCGTCTCAGTACTTC,CASSQIEAGASQYF
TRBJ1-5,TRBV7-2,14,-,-,TGTGCCAGCAGCTTAGAAGAGGGCCACGGGCCCCAGCATTTT,CASSLEEGHGPQHF
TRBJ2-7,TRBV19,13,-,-,TGTGCCAGTAGTTACGGGATTCACCACGAGCAGTACTTC,CASSYGIHHEQYF
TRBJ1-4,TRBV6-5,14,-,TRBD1,TGTGCCAGCAGACGACAGGGGGCACTTGAAAAACTGTTTTTT,CASRRQGALEKLFF
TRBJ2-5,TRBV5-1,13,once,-,TGCGCCAGCAGGGTGGGGCCTGAAGAGACCCAGTACTTC,CASRVGPEETQYF
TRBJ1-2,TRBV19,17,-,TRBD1,TGTGCCAGTAGTATACCGGGACAGCGACCAGTTAGCTATGGCTACACCTTC,CASSIPGQRPVSYGYTF
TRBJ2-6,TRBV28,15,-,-,TGTGCCAGCAGTTTCTACCACTCTGGGGCCAACGTCCTGACTTTC,CASSFYHSGANVLTF
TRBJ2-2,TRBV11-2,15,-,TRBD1,TGTGCCAGCAGCCCACAGGGGGCGTCCACCGGGGAGCTGTTTTTT,CASSPQGASTGELFF
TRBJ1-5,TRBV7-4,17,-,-,TGTGCCAGATTGGGCAGGGTATCCCCTTTTAGCAATCAGCCCCAGCATTTT,CARLGRVSPFSNQPQHF
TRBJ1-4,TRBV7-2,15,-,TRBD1,TGTGCCAGCAGCGTTACCGGGACAGCTCTTGGAAAACTGTTTTTT,CASSVTGTALGKLFF
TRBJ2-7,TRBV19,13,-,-,TGTGCCAGTAGTGCCGCAGGAAACTACGAGCAGTACTTC,CASSAAGNYEQYF
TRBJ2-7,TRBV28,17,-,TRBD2,TGTGCCAGCAGTCCGCAGGTGGGGCGGGGGTTGTACTACGAGCAGTACTTC,CASSPQVGRGLYYEQYF
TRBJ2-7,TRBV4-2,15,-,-,TGTGCCAGCAGCCAAGAACGAGGGAGCCCCTACGAGCAGTACTTC,CASSQERGSPYEQYF
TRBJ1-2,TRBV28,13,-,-,TGTGCCAGCCAGGCAGGGCCTAACTATGGCTACACCTTC,CASQAGPNYGYTF
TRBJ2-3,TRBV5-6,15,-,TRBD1,TGTGCCAGCAGCTCGCCGGACAGGGGGACAGATACGCAGTATTTT,CASSSPDRGTDTQYF
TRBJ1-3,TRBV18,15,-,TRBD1,TGTGCCAGCTCCCAAACGACAGGGAGCGGAAACACCATATATTTT,CASSQTTGSGNTIYF
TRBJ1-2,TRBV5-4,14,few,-,TGTGCCAGCAGCATGGACAGTATCTACTATGGCTACACCTTC,CASSMDSIYYGYTF
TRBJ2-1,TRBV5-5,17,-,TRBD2,TGTGCCAGCAGCCGGGTCGGGACTAGCGGGACCTACAATGAGCAGTTCTTC,CASSRVGTSGTYNEQFF
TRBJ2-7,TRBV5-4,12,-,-,TGTGCCAGCAGCCTAAACTCTTACGAGCAGTACTTC,CASSLNSYEQYF
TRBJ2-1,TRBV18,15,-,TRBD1,TGTGCCAGCTCACGGGACAGAGTAGACGGCAATGAGCAGTTCTTC,CASSRDRVDGNEQFF
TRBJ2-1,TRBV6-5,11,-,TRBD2,TGTGCCAGCAGCTACAGCGGGATCTGGTTCTTC,CASSYSGIWFF
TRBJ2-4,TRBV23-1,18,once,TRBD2,TGCGCCAGCAGTCCTCGGACTAGCGGGAGCGGCGCCAAAAACATTCAGTACTTC,CASSPRTSGSGAKNIQYF
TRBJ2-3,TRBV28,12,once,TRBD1,TGTGCCACCCAGGGGGACACAGATACGCAGTATTTT,CATQGDTDTQYF
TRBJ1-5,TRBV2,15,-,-,TGTGCCAGCAGTGATCGGGTTTTGAGCAATCAGCCCCAGCATTTT,CASSDRVLSNQPQHF
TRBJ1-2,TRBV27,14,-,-,TGTGCCAGCAGTTTATCCCCAGGGACTTATGGCTACACCTTC,CASSLSPGTYGYTF
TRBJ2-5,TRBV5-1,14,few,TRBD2,TGCGCCAGCAGCGGGGGACTAGTCAGGGAGACCCAGTACTTC,CASSGGLVRETQYF
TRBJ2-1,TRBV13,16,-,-,TGTGCCAGCAGCTTAAGCAGGGGCGCGGCCTACAATGAGCAGTTCTTC,CASSLSRGAAYNEQFF
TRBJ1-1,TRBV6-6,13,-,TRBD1,TGTGCCAGCAGGACAGGGCTGAACACTGAAGCTTTCTTT,CASRTGLNTEAFF
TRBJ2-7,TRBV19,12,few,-,TGTGCCAGTAGTATAGGTAATTACGAGCAGTACTTC,CASSIGNYEQYF
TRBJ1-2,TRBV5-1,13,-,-,TGCGCCAGCAGCGCGGACAGTTACTATGGCTACACCTTC,CASSADSYYGYTF
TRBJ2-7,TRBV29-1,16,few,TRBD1,TGCAGCGTTGAACTGCGGCAGGGGGCCAGCTCCTACGAGCAGTACTTC,CSVELRQGASSYEQYF
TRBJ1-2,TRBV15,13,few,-,TGTGCCACCAGCACTGACAGCCACTATGGCTACACCTTC,CATSTDSHYGYTF
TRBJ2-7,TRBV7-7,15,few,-,TGTGCTAGCAGCTTAGGCCAGGGAGGGGGCTACGAGCAGTACTTC,CASSLGQGGGYEQYF